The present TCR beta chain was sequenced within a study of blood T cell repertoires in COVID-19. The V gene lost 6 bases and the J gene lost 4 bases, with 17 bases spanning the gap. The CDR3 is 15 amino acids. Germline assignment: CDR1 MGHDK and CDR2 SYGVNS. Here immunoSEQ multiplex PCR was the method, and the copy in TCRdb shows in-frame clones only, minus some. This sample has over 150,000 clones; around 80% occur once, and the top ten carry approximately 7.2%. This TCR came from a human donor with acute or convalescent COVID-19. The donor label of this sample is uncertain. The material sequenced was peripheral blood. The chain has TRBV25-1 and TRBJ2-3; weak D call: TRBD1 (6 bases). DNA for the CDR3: TGTGCCAGCAGCGCTACAGGGTTTCGGGCAGATACGCAGTATTTT. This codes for CASSATGFRADTQYF.